Listed below are T cell receptor beta chains from one sample, sequenced in a study of CD8 T cells in Susac syndrome. From the immunoSEQ multiplex PCR reads, TCRdb called clonotypes with MiXCR, one entry per CDR3 protein. The sample holds 75,000 to 100,000 distinct CDR3 sequences; approximately 94% are singletons and the top ten take roughly 0.26%. Sequencing was done on a sample of CD8+ T cells from PBMCs. All receptors come from a human donor in good health. Each CDR3 is given with its conserved first and last residue. The D gene is left open where the match is weak. Size tells how often a clone was seen (once, few, many) or the class of an expanded clone, and some rows leave it out.

.	TRBJ2-1	.	TRBV9	CASSVSNEQFF	TGTGCCAGCAGCGTCTCCAATGAGCAGTTCTTC
.	TRBJ1-1	once	TRBV9	CASMRNTEAFF	TGTGCCAGCATGAGGAACACTGAAGCTTTCTTT
.	TRBJ1-2	.	TRBV11-2	CASSLVGEPANYGYTF	TGTGCCAGCAGCTTGGTCGGGGAGCCGGCTAACTATGGCTACACCTTC
TRBD1	TRBJ2-6	.	TRBV7-9	CASSLGSLGTGDGANVLTF	TGTGCCAGCAGCTTAGGGAGTCTCGGGACAGGGGACGGGGCCAACGTCCTGACTTTC
TRBD2	TRBJ2-3	.	TRBV20-1	CSARKLAGGTDTQYF	TGCAGTGCTAGAAAACTAGCGGGAGGGACAGATACGCAGTATTTT
.	TRBJ1-1	.	TRBV6-5	CASSISQSVNTEAFF	TGTGCCAGCAGTATCTCCCAATCAGTCAACACTGAAGCTTTCTTT
TRBD1	TRBJ2-2	once	TRBV9	CASSPTGAPNGELFF	TGTGCCAGCAGCCCGACAGGGGCCCCTAACGGGGAGCTGTTTTTT
.	TRBJ2-1	.	TRBV27	CASSRGASEQFF	TGTGCCAGCAGCAGGGGGGCCTCTGAGCAGTTCTTC
TRBD1	TRBJ2-7	.	TRBV29-1	CSVGQGAEQYF	TGCAGCGTGGGACAGGGAGCCGAGCAGTACTTC
.	TRBJ2-7	.	TRBV20-1	CSAPFVGEQYF	TGCAGTGCTCCCTTTGTGGGCGAGCAGTACTTC
TRBD1	TRBJ2-1	.	TRBV2	CASSESTGGAYNEQFF	TGTGCCAGCAGTGAATCGACAGGGGGCGCCTACAATGAGCAGTTCTTC
.	TRBJ2-1	once	TRBV7-9	CTSSLDASEQFF	TGTACCAGCAGCTTAGACGCCAGTGAGCAGTTCTTC
.	TRBJ2-1	.	TRBV9	CASSVVGRRFDNEQFF	TGTGCCAGCAGCGTAGTTGGCAGGCGGTTCGACAATGAGCAGTTCTTC
TRBD2	TRBJ2-1	.	TRBV20-1	CSARDRASGSPNEQFF	TGCAGTGCTAGAGATCGGGCTAGCGGGAGTCCGAATGAGCAGTTCTTC
.	TRBJ2-3	.	TRBV29-1	CSVRPGVGTDTQYF	TGCAGCGTTCGCCCGGGGGTCGGAACAGATACGCAGTATTTT
.	TRBJ2-7	.	TRBV25-1	CASGTTFYEQYF	TGTGCCAGCGGGACAACTTTCTACGAGCAGTACTTC
TRBD2	TRBJ2-1	.	TRBV3-1	CASSLELGREVGNEQFF	TGTGCCAGCAGCCTCGAGCTAGGACGGGAGGTGGGCAATGAGCAGTTCTTC
.	TRBJ2-1	.	TRBV7-9	CASGASTGVYEQFF	TGTGCCAGCGGGGCGTCAACAGGTGTATATGAGCAGTTCTTC
TRBD1	TRBJ1-5	.	TRBV6-1	CASSHHSGQVNWPQHF	TGTGCCAGCAGCCACCACTCAGGACAGGTAAATTGGCCCCAGCATTTT
.	TRBJ2-1	.	TRBV5-6	CASSLGPHPYNEQFF	TGTGCCAGCAGCTTGGGACCCCATCCCTACAATGAGCAGTTCTTC
.	TRBJ1-1	.	TRBV25-1	CASSELNTEAFF	TGTGCCAGCAGTGAACTGAACACTGAAGCTTTCTTT
.	TRBJ2-7	.	TRBV7-9	CASSHGQSVEQYF	TGTGCCAGCAGCCACGGACAGAGCGTCGAGCAGTACTTC
.	TRBJ2-7	.	TRBV20-1	CSARAGSDYEQYF	TGCAGTGCTAGAGCGGGATCAGACTACGAGCAGTACTTC
.	TRBJ1-5	.	TRBV12-3/TRBV12-4	CASTLLGNQPQHF	TGTGCCAGCACCCTATTGGGCAATCAGCCCCAGCATTTT
.	TRBJ2-1	.	TRBV7-7	CASSLVRAGLGNEQFF	TGTGCTAGCAGCTTAGTAAGGGCAGGACTCGGGAATGAGCAGTTCTTC
TRBD2	TRBJ2-7	.	TRBV20-1	CSARSAGGIYEQYF	TGCAGTGCTAGAAGCGCGGGGGGGATCTACGAGCAGTACTTC
.	TRBJ1-1	.	TRBV29-1	CSVEGRQETEAFF	TGCAGCGTTGAGGGACGGCAGGAGACTGAAGCTTTCTTT